Following are 18 T cell receptor beta chains from one sample sequenced in a study of T cell responses to AZD1222 COVID-19 vaccine. Clones were sequenced by immunoSEQ multiplex PCR, and TCRdb holds only the in-frame ones, with some missing. The top ten clones hold 4% to 6% of a sample with approximately 110,000 clones, 88% of them seen once. Sequencing was performed on peripheral blood, taken on day 0 of AZD1222 vaccination. These receptors all come from an adult in good health.

The chain combines TRBV3-1 (or the pseudogene TRBV3-2) with TRBJ2-5, with TRBD2 matching 11 bases. The CDR3 consists of 14 residues. Germline V lookup: CDR1 LGHDT, CDR2 YNNKEL (reference sequence). The trim removed 4 bases at V and 4 bases at J, leaving 2 bases unmatched. CDR3 in amino acids: CASSLTSGGETQYF. The DNA for the CDR3 is TGTGCCAGCAGCCTTACTAGCGGGGGAGAGACCCAGTACTTC.

The V gene is TRBV19, the J gene TRBJ2-7; 11 positions agree with TRBD1. The CDR3 loop spans 14 amino acids. V lost 5 bases, J lost 2 bases, and 2 bases stayed unmatched. In germline, CDR1 is LNHDA, CDR2 SQIVND (reference sequence). CDR3 bases: TGTGCCAGTAGTGAGGACAGGGGGCCCTACGAGCAGTACTTC. As protein: CASSEDRGPYEQYF.

This chain joins TRBV2 and TRBJ1-2, with D unresolved. Per germline, CDR1 SNHLY and CDR2 FYNNEI. The V gene lost 6 bases and the J gene lost 4 bases, with 12 bases spanning the gap. The CDR3 contains 13 residues. CDR3 DNA: TGTGCCAGCAGCCTAGACATGGGCTATGGCTACACCTTC. It encodes CASSLDMGYGYTF.

The chain is built from TRBV5-1 and TRBJ1-4, with TRBD1 matching over 7 bases. Germline-derived CDR1 and CDR2 are SGHRS and YFSETQ. The V and J ends lost 5 bases and 6 bases, in that order; junction bases with no gene match: 7. The length of the CDR3 is 14 residues. The CDR3, as DNA: TGCGCCAGCAGTGAGGGGGCGGCGGATGAAAAACTGTTTTTT. Protein: CASSEGAADEKLFF.

This clone appeared a few times. The chain carries TRBV6-4 and TRBJ1-3; maybe TRBD1 (5 bases). The CDR3 totals 13 residues. V was cut by 6 bases and J by 8 bases, with 14 bases left in between. Germline V lookup: CDR1 MRHNA, CDR2 SNTAGT. CDR3 protein: CASRGTGWDTIYF. The CDR3 DNA reads TGTGCCAGCAGGGGGACTGGATGGGACACCATATATTTT.

The chain uses TRBV9 and TRBJ2-3; no clear D gene. CDR3 length equals 15 residues. CDR1 is SGDLS and CDR2 is YYNGEE in the germline V gene. V was shortened by 0 bases and J by 6 bases, with 14 bases between the two germline ends. Here the CDR3 DNA reads TGTGCCAGCAGCGTAGCTGATGGGGTCTGGGATACGCAGTATTTT. Translated, it gives CASSVADGVWDTQYF.

The V gene is TRBV9, the J gene TRBJ2-1, with 9 bases matching TRBD2. This CDR3 is built from 15 residues. Germline V gives CDR1 SGDLS, CDR2 YYNGEE. With V trimmed by 0 bases and J by 6 bases, 4 bases remained unmatched. The CDR3 here is CASSVGGGASNEQFF. CDR3 bases: TGTGCCAGCAGCGTAGGCGGGGGGGCCTCCAATGAGCAGTTCTTC.

Only one count was recorded for this clone. The genes are TRBV7-8 and TRBJ2-1, with 7 bases matching TRBD2. This CDR3 contains 17 residues. Germline values: CDR1 SGHVS, CDR2 FQNEAQ. With V trimmed by 4 bases and J by 0 bases, 9 bases remained unmatched. CDR3 sequence reads: CASSSLASGSSYNEQFF. The CDR3 DNA sequence: TGTGCCAGCAGCTCCCTAGCTAGCGGTAGCTCCTACAATGAGCAGTTCTTC.

This chain uses TRBV19 with TRBJ1-2; 9 bases line up with TRBD1. From germline, CDR1 is LNHDA and CDR2 SQIVND (reference sequence). The V gene end was trimmed by 6 bases and the J gene end by 4 bases; junction bases not matched to a gene: 6. This CDR3 region has 14 residues. The CDR3 here is CASSPDRGSYGYTF. CDR3 nucleotides: TGTGCCAGTAGCCCGGACAGGGGTTCCTATGGCTACACCTTC. Drawing the rest from reference TRBV19 and TRBJ1-2, the complete variable domain is DGGITQSPKYLFRKEGQNVTLSCEQNLNHDAMYWYRQDPGQGLRLIYYSQIVNDFQKGDIAEGYSVSREKKESFPLTVTSAQKNPTAFYLCASSPDRGSYGYTFGSGTRLTVV.

The rearrangement joins TRBV4-2 to TRBJ1-3; 7 bases are shared with TRBD1. Germline V gene lookup returns CDR1 LGHNA and CDR2 YNFKEQ. The CDR3 has 18 amino acids. Losses at the gene ends were 0 bases for V and 0 bases for J; bases not matched to a gene: 8. The CDR3 sequence is CASSQEGPGQTSGNTIYF. The CDR3 region has the DNA TGTGCCAGCAGCCAAGAAGGGCCGGGACAGACCTCTGGAAACACCATATATTTT.

The V gene is TRBV19, the J gene TRBJ1-5; D is ambiguous. The CDR3 covers 16 residues. Germline assignment: CDR1 LNHDA and CDR2 SQIVND (reference sequence). V was trimmed by 1 base and J by 3 bases, leaving 13 bases between them. The CDR3 sequence: CASSIVAGDVNQPQHF. CDR3 DNA: TGTGCCAGTAGTATAGTGGCCGGGGATGTCAATCAGCCCCAGCATTTT.

The chain recombines TRBV5-1 with TRBJ2-3; D might be TRBD1 or TRBD2, each matching 5 bases. This CDR3 has 14 residues. The V end lost 4 bases, the J end lost 6 bases, and 15 bases lay between the germline ends. Germline V lookup: CDR1 SGHRS, CDR2 YFSETQ. The CDR3 region has the DNA TGCGCCAGCAGCCCAAGGGACCCACGCGATACGCAGTATTTT. This translates into CASSPRDPRDTQYF.

This rearrangement joins TRBV2 to TRBJ1-6; TRBD1 agrees at 7 bases. V gave up 6 bases and J gave up 7 bases; unmatched junction bases: 12. The length of the CDR3 is 16 residues. Germline values: CDR1 SNHLY, CDR2 FYNNEI. CDR3 in amino acids: CASREPAGGGNSPLHF. The CDR3 DNA reads as TGTGCCAGCAGGGAACCCGCTGGAGGGGGCAATTCACCCCTCCACTTT.

The chain is built from TRBV19 and TRBJ2-7, with D tentatively TRBD1 (8 bases). Germline V gene data show CDR1 as LNHDA and CDR2 as SQIVND (reference sequence). The CDR3 has 14 amino acids. Trimming shortened V by 7 bases and J by 2 bases, and 15 bases separated the two germline ends. CDR3 sequence: CASTRTGGAYEQYF. The CDR3, as DNA: TGTGCCAGTACTCGTACAGGGGGGGCCTACGAGCAGTACTTC. Using reference TRBV19 and TRBJ2-7 for the parts outside the CDR3, the full variable domain is DGGITQSPKYLFRKEGQNVTLSCEQNLNHDAMYWYRQDPGQGLRLIYYSQIVNDFQKGDIAEGYSVSREKKESFPLTVTSAQKNPTAFYLCASTRTGGAYEQYFGPGTRLTVT.

In nucleotides, the CDR3 is TGTGCCAGCAGTTTAAACAGGGGGCTTTATAATTCACCCCTCCACTTT. Translating gives CASSLNRGLYNSPLHF. The chain combines TRBV27 with TRBJ1-6, with 9 bases matching TRBD1. Germline V gene lookup returns CDR1 MNHEY and CDR2 SMNVEV (reference sequence). V was clipped by 2 bases and J by 4 bases; unmatched bases: 3. The CDR3 loop spans 16 amino acids.

In regard to this clone: The same CDR3 arises from other DNA sequences in this sample as well. The genes are TRBV6-1 and TRBJ1-1; perhaps TRBD1 as D (6 bases). Per germline, CDR1 MNHNS and CDR2 SASEGT. This CDR3 contains 16 residues. The V and J ends lost 6 bases and 1 base respectively, with 18 bases between them. Written as DNA, the CDR3 is TGTGCCAGCAGGGAACAGGGTTGGGCGGAGAACACTGAAGCTTTCTTT. Its protein is CASREQGWAENTEAFF.

This clone was seen a single time. The V gene is TRBV4-1, the J gene TRBJ1-5, with D unresolved. The germline V gene has CDR1 MGHRA and CDR2 YSYEKL. This CDR3 has 17 amino acids. Trimming took off 4 bases at V and 1 base at J, with 17 bases between the two ends. The CDR3 DNA is TGCGCCAGCAGCCCCCAAGGCGGGGTGGTAAGCAATCAGCCCCAGCATTTT. It codes for CASSPQGGVVSNQPQHF.

This clone occurred once. The rearrangement joins TRBV12-3 or TRBV12-4 to TRBJ2-3; no definite D call. Deletions cut 3 bases from V and 0 bases from J, with 4 bases between. This CDR3 region has 13 residues. CDR3 DNA: TGTGCCAGCAGTTTCGAAAGCACAGATACGCAGTATTTT. This gives the protein CASSFESTDTQYF.